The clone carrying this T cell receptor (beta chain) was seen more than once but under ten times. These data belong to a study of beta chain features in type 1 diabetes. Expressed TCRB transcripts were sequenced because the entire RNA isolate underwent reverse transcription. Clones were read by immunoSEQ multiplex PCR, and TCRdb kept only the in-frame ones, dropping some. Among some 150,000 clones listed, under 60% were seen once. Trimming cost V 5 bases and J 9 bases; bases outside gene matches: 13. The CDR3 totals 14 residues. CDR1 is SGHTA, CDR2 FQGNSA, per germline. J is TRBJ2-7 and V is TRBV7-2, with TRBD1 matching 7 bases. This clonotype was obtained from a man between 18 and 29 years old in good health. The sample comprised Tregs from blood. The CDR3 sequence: CASSRDRARGWQYF. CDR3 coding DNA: TGTGCCAGCAGCCGAGACAGGGCAAGGGGGTGGCAGTACTTC.